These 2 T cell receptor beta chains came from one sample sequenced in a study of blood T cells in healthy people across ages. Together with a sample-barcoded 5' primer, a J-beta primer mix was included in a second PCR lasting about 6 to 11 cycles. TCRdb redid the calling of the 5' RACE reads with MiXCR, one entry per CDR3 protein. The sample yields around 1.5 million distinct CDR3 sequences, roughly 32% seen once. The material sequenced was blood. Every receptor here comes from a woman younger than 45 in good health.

The CDR3 sequence is CSAKRGTDGYTF. CDR3 bases: TGCAGTGCAAAGAGGGGGACAGATGGCTACACCTTC. The V call is TRBV20-1, the J call TRBJ1-2; 7 bases line up with TRBD1. Germline V gives CDR1 DFQATT, CDR2 SNEGSKA (reference sequence). Losses at the gene ends were 6 bases for V and 6 bases for J; bases not matched to a gene: 7. The CDR3 sequence is 12 residues long.

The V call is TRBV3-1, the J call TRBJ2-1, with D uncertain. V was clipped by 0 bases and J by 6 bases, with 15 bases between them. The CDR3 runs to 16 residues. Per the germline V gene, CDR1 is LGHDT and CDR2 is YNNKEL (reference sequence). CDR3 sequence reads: CASSQDLSFMGNEQFF. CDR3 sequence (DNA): TGTGCCAGCAGCCAAGATCTCTCTTTTATGGGCAATGAGCAGTTCTTC.